The rows below give T cell receptor beta chains drawn from one sample of a study of blood T cell repertoires in COVID-19. Here immunoSEQ multiplex PCR was the method, and the copy in TCRdb shows in-frame clones only, minus some. The data show 250,000 to 350,000 clones, roughly 85% seen once. Material for sequencing was PBMCs or T cells enriched from blood (not recorded which). These receptor sequences come from a woman aged 40 to 50 who had recovered from COVID-19. Each CDR3 is given with its conserved first and last residue. The D gene is left open where the match is weak. Where a row states a size, it is once, few, many or the class of an expanded clone; other rows omit it.

j_call,clone_size,cdr3_length,d_call,v_call,cdr3_aa,cdr3_nt
TRBJ2-1,NA,19,NA,TRBV28,CASSPPLYGSETPYNEQFF,TGTGCCAGCAGTCCCCCCCTTTATGGGAGCGAGACTCCCTACAATGAGCAGTTCTTC
TRBJ2-1,NA,15,NA,TRBV11-1,CASSLEGLGNNEQFF,TGTGCCAGCAGCTTAGAAGGACTGGGGAACAATGAGCAGTTCTTC
TRBJ2-3,NA,17,TRBD2,TRBV9,CASSVGLAGGGADTQYF,TGTGCCAGCAGCGTAGGGTTAGCGGGAGGAGGTGCAGATACGCAGTATTTT
TRBJ2-1,NA,18,TRBD2,TRBV30,CAWSIASGKTFSYNEQFF,TGTGCCTGGAGTATAGCTAGCGGAAAGACGTTCTCCTACAATGAGCAGTTCTTC
TRBJ1-5,NA,16,NA,TRBV4-2,CASRVLSGSRSQPQHF,TGTGCCAGCAGAGTTTTGTCGGGGAGTAGAAGCCAGCCCCAGCATTTT
TRBJ2-7,NA,14,NA,TRBV27,CASNGQLLPYEQYF,TGTGCCAGCAATGGACAGTTGCTTCCCTACGAGCAGTACTTC
TRBJ2-7,NA,15,TRBD2,TRBV19,CASSMGLADFYEQYF,TGTGCCAGTAGTATGGGACTAGCGGACTTCTACGAGCAGTACTTC
TRBJ1-1,once,19,TRBD1,TRBV5-1,CASSPDVGQGRIMNTEAFF,TGCGCCAGCAGCCCCGACGTCGGACAGGGGAGGATCATGAACACTGAAGCTTTCTTT
TRBJ2-3,once,15,NA,TRBV27,CASSWSGSNTDTQYF,TGTGCCAGCAGTTGGAGCGGGTCTAACACAGATACGCAGTATTTT
TRBJ1-2,many,13,NA,TRBV20-1,CSASDHPTYGYTF,TGCAGTGCTAGTGACCACCCCACTTATGGCTACACCTTC
TRBJ2-5,NA,13,TRBD2,TRBV7-9,CATWREGQETQYF,TGTGCCACGTGGCGGGAGGGCCAGGAGACCCAGTACTTC
TRBJ1-5,NA,14,NA,TRBV6-2/TRBV6-3,CASSSPLSNQPQHF,TGTGCCAGCAGTTCCCCACTAAGCAATCAGCCCCAGCATTTT
TRBJ2-7,NA,15,NA,TRBV6-5,CASSYFYRGEREQYF,TGTGCCAGCAGTTACTTCTACCGGGGAGAGAGGGAGCAGTACTTC
TRBJ1-6,many,18,TRBD1,TRBV6-2/TRBV6-3,CASSYRPGQEVWNSPLHF,TGTGCCAGCAGTTACCGACCGGGACAGGAGGTGTGGAATTCACCCCTCCACTTT
TRBJ2-5,NA,14,TRBD1,TRBV18,CASSDRERGETQYF,TGTGCCAGCTCAGACAGGGAACGGGGAGAGACCCAGTACTTC
TRBJ1-5,NA,15,NA,TRBV2,CASSEARTPIQPQHF,TGTGCCAGCAGTGAAGCGCGGACTCCTATTCAGCCCCAGCATTTT
TRBJ2-7,NA,13,TRBD1,TRBV27,CASSRTGTYEQYF,TGTGCCAGCAGCCGGACAGGGACCTACGAGCAGTACTTC
TRBJ2-5,NA,16,TRBD2,TRBV3-1/TRBV3-2,CASSQEWQREFGTQYF,TGTGCCAGCAGCCAAGAATGGCAGCGGGAGTTTGGGACCCAGTACTTC
TRBJ2-7,NA,15,TRBD1,TRBV4-3,CASSQASTGIYEQYF,TGCGCCAGCAGCCAAGCGTCGACAGGGATTTACGAGCAGTACTTC
TRBJ1-5,NA,15,NA,TRBV28,CASSPTDTSNQPQHF,TGTGCCAGCAGCCCAACGGACACTAGCAATCAGCCCCAGCATTTT
TRBJ2-5,NA,13,TRBD2,TRBV6-5,CAGETSGKETQYF,TGTGCCGGGGAGACTAGCGGGAAGGAGACCCAGTACTTC
TRBJ1-5,NA,14,NA,TRBV5-1,CASSPQGDNQPQHF,TGCGCCAGCAGCCCACAGGGCGACAATCAGCCCCAGCATTTT
TRBJ1-5,once,17,TRBD1,TRBV28,CASSPRGQGNSNQPQHF,TGTGCCAGCAGTCCCCGGGGACAGGGGAATAGCAATCAGCCCCAGCATTTT
TRBJ2-7,NA,15,TRBD2,TRBV5-1,CASSQQGTSGYEQYF,TGCGCCAGCAGCCAACAGGGGACTAGCGGCTACGAGCAGTACTTC
TRBJ1-2,once,14,TRBD1,TRBV6-5,CASSRDRGRYGYTF,TGTGCCAGCAGTCGGGACAGGGGAAGGTATGGCTACACCTTC
TRBJ1-5,NA,13,NA,TRBV10-2,CASTPVPEQPQHF,TGCGCCAGCACCCCGGTTCCGGAGCAGCCCCAGCATTTT
TRBJ2-5,NA,16,TRBD1,TRBV11-1,CASSSEQGAQQETQYF,TGTGCCAGCAGCTCCGAACAGGGGGCACAGCAAGAGACCCAGTACTTC
TRBJ2-5,NA,17,TRBD2,TRBV3-1/TRBV3-2,CASSQFLRTSGQETQYF,TGTGCCAGCAGCCAATTCCTTCGGACTAGCGGCCAAGAGACCCAGTACTTC
TRBJ1-2,NA,16,NA,TRBV6-5,CASSYSRSRKDYGYTF,TGTGCCAGCAGTTACTCGCGTTCCAGGAAGGACTATGGCTACACCTTC
TRBJ2-5,once,15,TRBD2,TRBV7-9,CASSSSGSGSRTQYF,TGTGCCAGCAGCTCTAGCGGGTCGGGGTCGCGGACCCAGTACTTC
TRBJ2-4,few,14,TRBD1,TRBV19,CASSSGTGRNIQYF,TGTGCCAGTAGTAGTGGGACAGGGCGAAACATTCAGTACTTC
TRBJ2-5,NA,16,TRBD2,TRBV9,CASSVGHSGRGETQYF,TGTGCCAGCAGCGTAGGGCATAGCGGGAGGGGAGAGACCCAGTACTTC
TRBJ1-3,few,17,NA,TRBV6-2/TRBV6-3,CASSYRRRELSGNTIYF,TGTGCCAGCAGTTATCGGCGTAGGGAGCTCTCTGGAAACACCATATATTTT
TRBJ2-7,once,14,NA,TRBV28,CASRTFRQTYEQYF,TGTGCCAGCAGAACCTTCCGACAGACCTACGAGCAGTACTTC
TRBJ2-2,NA,15,TRBD1,TRBV10-3,CAISQTGDNTGELFF,TGTGCCATCAGCCAGACAGGGGACAACACCGGGGAGCTGTTTTTT
TRBJ1-5,NA,16,NA,TRBV5-1,CASSLVSGRFNQPQHF,TGCGCCAGCAGCTTGGTAAGCGGGCGGTTCAATCAGCCCCAGCATTTT
TRBJ1-1,NA,13,TRBD1,TRBV2,CASTEGAGTEAFF,TGTGCCAGCACTGAGGGGGCGGGCACTGAAGCTTTCTTT
TRBJ2-1,NA,14,NA,TRBV28,CASTVGGSYNEQFF,TGTGCCAGCACGGTCGGGGGATCCTACAATGAGCAGTTCTTC
TRBJ2-5,NA,14,TRBD2,TRBV5-1,CASSFTGGQETQYF,TGCGCCAGCAGTTTCACGGGAGGGCAAGAGACCCAGTACTTC
TRBJ2-5,NA,16,NA,TRBV5-1,CASSVQGRGSQETQYF,TGCGCCAGCAGCGTCCAGGGGAGGGGAAGCCAAGAGACCCAGTACTTC
TRBJ1-2,NA,15,NA,TRBV28,CASSRPGTANYGYTF,TGTGCCAGCAGCCGTCCCGGAACAGCTAACTATGGCTACACCTTC
TRBJ1-1,few,13,TRBD1,TRBV30,CAWGGTGYTEAFF,TGTGCCTGGGGAGGGACAGGGTACACTGAAGCTTTCTTT
TRBJ2-7,NA,12,TRBD2,TRBV28,CADPRDYSEQYF,TGTGCCGACCCCCGGGACTATAGCGAGCAGTACTTC
TRBJ1-6,NA,14,NA,TRBV3-1/TRBV3-2,CASSRGGKSSPLHF,TGTGCCAGCAGCCGGGGGGGGAAATCTTCACCCCTCCACTTT
TRBJ2-1,once,14,NA,TRBV20-1,CSASRGQTYNEQFF,TGCAGTGCTAGTAGGGGTCAGACCTACAATGAGCAGTTCTTC
TRBJ1-6,NA,16,NA,TRBV4-3,CASSQDVGGNNSPLHF,TGCGCCAGCAGCCAAGATGTCGGCGGAAATAATTCACCCCTCCACTTT
TRBJ2-7,once,14,TRBD2,TRBV25-1,CASSESGGSYEQYF,TGTGCCAGCAGTGAATCGGGGGGATCCTACGAGCAGTACTTC
TRBJ2-2,NA,16,NA,TRBV21-1,CASSKPGQVNTGELFF,TGTGCCAGCAGCAAGCCGGGACAGGTAAACACCGGGGAGCTGTTTTTT
TRBJ2-7,NA,12,NA,TRBV28,CASSQGPYEQYF,TGTGCCAGCAGTCAGGGTCCCTACGAGCAGTACTTC
TRBJ1-2,NA,15,NA,TRBV27,CASSLYGTNNYGYTF,TGTGCCAGCAGTTTATATGGCACCAATAACTATGGCTACACCTTC
TRBJ2-5,NA,13,TRBD1,TRBV7-2,CASSFAGGETQYF,TGTGCCAGCAGCTTCGCAGGGGGAGAGACCCAGTACTTC